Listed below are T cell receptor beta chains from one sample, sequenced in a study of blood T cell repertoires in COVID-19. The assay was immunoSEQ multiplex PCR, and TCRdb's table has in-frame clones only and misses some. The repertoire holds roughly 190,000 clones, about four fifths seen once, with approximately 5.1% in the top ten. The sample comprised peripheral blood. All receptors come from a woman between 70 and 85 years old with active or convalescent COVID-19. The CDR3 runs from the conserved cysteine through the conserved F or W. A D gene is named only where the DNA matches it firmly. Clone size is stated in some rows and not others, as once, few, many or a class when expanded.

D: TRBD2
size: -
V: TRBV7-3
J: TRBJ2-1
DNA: TGTGCCAGCAGCCTAGGCCCAACCGGGACTATGTACAATGAGCAGTTCTTC
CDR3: CASSLGPTGTMYNEQFF

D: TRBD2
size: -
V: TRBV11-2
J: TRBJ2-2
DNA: TGTGCCAGCAGCCCCCGGGGGGGACGTATAACCGGGGAGCTGTTTTTT
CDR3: CASSPRGGRITGELFF

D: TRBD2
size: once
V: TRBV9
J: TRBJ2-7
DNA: TGTGCCAGCAGCGCTCTCCCGGGGGGCGAGCAGTACTTC
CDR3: CASSALPGGEQYF

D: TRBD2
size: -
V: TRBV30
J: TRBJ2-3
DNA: TGTGCCTGGAGCGGAGGGCTAGCGGGGTCAGATACGCAGTATTTT
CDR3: CAWSGGLAGSDTQYF

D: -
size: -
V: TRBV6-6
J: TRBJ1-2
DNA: TGTGCCAGCAGTACCCCCCGGGGGGCGCTCAACTATGGCTACACCTTC
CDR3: CASSTPRGALNYGYTF

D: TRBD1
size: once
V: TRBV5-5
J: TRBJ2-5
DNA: TGTGCCAGCAGCCCTCAGGGACAGGAACTCCAAGAGACCCAGTACTTC
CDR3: CASSPQGQELQETQYF

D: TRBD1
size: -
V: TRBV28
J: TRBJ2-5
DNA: TGTGCCAGTGGGTCTCCTCGCAGGGGGCGGCGAGAGACCCAGTACTTC
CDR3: CASGSPRRGRRETQYF

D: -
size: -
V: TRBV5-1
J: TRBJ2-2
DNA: TGCGCCAGCAGCTTGGTAGGGGGTCAGATTAACACCGGGGAGCTGTTTTTT
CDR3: CASSLVGGQINTGELFF

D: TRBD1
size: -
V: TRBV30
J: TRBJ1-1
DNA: TGTGCCTGGAGTGCCCCGACAGGGGTAGGCACTGAAGCTTTCTTT
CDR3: CAWSAPTGVGTEAFF

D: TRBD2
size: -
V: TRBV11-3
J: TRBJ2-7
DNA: TGTGCCAGCAGCCCTTACGGCGGAACTAGCGGGCAATCCTACGAGCAGTACTTC
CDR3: CASSPYGGTSGQSYEQYF

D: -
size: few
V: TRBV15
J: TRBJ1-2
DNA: TGTGCCACCAGCAGAGTGCTTGCGCATGGCTACACCTTC
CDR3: CATSRVLAHGYTF

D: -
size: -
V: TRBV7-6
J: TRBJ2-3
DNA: TGTGCCAGCAGCTTAAACCAGGGAAGGGGGCAGTATTTT
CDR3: CASSLNQGRGQYF

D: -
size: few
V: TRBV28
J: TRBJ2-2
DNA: TGTGCCAGCCTTCAGGGAGGAGGCACCGGGGAGCTGTTTTTT
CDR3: CASLQGGGTGELFF

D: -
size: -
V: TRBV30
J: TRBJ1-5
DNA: TGTGCCTGGAGTGGAGGGCCCGGGCAGCCCCAGCATTTT
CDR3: CAWSGGPGQPQHF

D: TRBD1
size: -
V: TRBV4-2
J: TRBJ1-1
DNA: TGTGCCAGCAGCCCCCGGCTACAGGGGGCCCCTGAAGCTTTCTTT
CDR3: CASSPRLQGAPEAFF

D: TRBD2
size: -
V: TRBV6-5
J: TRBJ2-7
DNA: TGTGCCAGCACCCAAGCGGGAGGAGGATCCGAGCAGTACTTC
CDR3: CASTQAGGGSEQYF

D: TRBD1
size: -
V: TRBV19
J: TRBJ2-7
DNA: TGTGCCAGTAGTTGGACAGGGGAGCACGAGCAGTACTTC
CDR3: CASSWTGEHEQYF

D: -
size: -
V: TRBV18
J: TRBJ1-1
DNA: TGTGCCAGCTCACCACATATCGGGGACACTGAAGCTTTCTTT
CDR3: CASSPHIGDTEAFF

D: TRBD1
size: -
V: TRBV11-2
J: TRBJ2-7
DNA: TGTGCCAGCAGCATCCGGGACAGGGGAGTCGAGCAGTACTTC
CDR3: CASSIRDRGVEQYF

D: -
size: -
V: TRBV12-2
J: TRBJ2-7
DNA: TGTGCAAGTCGCTTAGTATATCGAAACAAATGGAGGGAGCAGTACTTC
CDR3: CASRLVYRNKWREQYF

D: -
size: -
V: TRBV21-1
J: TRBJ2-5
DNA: TGTGCCAGCAGCAAAGAGGTCGGGGGAGGCCCGGAGACCCAGTACTTC
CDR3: CASSKEVGGGPETQYF

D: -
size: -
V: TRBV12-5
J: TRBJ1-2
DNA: TGTGCTAGTGGCTCGGACCAGGGAAATGGCTACACCTTC
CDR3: CASGSDQGNGYTF

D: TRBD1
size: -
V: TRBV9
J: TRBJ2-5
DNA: TGTGCCAGCAGCGGGGATCTAGGGGGCCAGGAGACCCAGTACTTC
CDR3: CASSGDLGGQETQYF

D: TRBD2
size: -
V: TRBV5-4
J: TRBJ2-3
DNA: TGTGCCAGCAGCTTGGAACTAGCGGGATATATTGGACTCGCGGATACGCAGTATTTT
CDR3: CASSLELAGYIGLADTQYF

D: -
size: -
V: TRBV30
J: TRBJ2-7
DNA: TGTGCCTGGAGGTCAGCCTACGAGCAGTACTTC
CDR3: CAWRSAYEQYF

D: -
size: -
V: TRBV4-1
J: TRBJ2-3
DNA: TGCGCCAGCAGCCAGAGAAAGGGGAAAGGGGCCACAGATACGCAGTATTTT
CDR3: CASSQRKGKGATDTQYF

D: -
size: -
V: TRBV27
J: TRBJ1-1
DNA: TGTGCCAGCAGTTCAGGCCTCAGTAGGGGAGGCATGAACACTGAAGCTTTCTTT
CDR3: CASSSGLSRGGMNTEAFF

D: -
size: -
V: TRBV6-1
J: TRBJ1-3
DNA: TGTGCCAGCAGTGATCTCAGGGTTCTCTCTGGAAACACCATATATTTT
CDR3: CASSDLRVLSGNTIYF

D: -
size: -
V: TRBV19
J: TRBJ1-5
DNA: TGTGCCAGTAGTATAGCGGAATGGGGGGGACAGCCCCAGCATTTT
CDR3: CASSIAEWGGQPQHF

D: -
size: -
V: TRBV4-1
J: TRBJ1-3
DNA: TGCGCCAGCAGCCAAGTAAGGCGGGACCCTGGAAACACCATATATTTT
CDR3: CASSQVRRDPGNTIYF

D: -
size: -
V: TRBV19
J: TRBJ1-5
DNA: TGTGCCAGTAGTATGACAGCTAATAGCAATCAGCCCCAGCATTTT
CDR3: CASSMTANSNQPQHF

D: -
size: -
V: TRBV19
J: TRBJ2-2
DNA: TGTGCCAGTAGTATAGACAGGGGAACCGGGGAGCTGTTTTTT
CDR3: CASSIDRGTGELFF

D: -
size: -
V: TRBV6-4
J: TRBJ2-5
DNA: TGTGCCAGCAGTGCTATCGAGGGAGAGACCCAGTACTTC
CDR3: CASSAIEGETQYF

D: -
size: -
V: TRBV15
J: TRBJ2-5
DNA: TGTGCCACCAGCAGAAATGGACTACCGGGAGAGACCCAGTACTTC
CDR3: CATSRNGLPGETQYF

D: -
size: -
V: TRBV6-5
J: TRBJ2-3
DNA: TGTGCCAGCAGCCGTAATACAGATACGCAGTATTTT
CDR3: CASSRNTDTQYF

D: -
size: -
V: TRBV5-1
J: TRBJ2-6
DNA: TGCGCCAGCAAAGTCCTGGCCTCTGGGGCCAACGTCCTGACTTTC
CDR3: CASKVLASGANVLTF

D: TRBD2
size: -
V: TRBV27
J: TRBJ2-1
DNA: TGTGCCAGCAGTTCTAGCGGGAGGGCCAGGAATGAGCAGTTCTTC
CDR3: CASSSSGRARNEQFF

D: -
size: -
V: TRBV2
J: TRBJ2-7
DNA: TGTGCCAGCAGTTCAGGGAGGGGGAGATACGAGCAGTACTTC
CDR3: CASSSGRGRYEQYF

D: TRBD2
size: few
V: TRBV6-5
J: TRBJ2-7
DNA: TGTGCCAGCAGATGGGCTAGCGGCTACTCCTACGAGCAGTACTTC
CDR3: CASRWASGYSYEQYF

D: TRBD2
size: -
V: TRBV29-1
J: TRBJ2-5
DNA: TGCAGCGTCGACCGTTGGGGAGGGGAAGAGACCCAGTACTTC
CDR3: CSVDRWGGEETQYF

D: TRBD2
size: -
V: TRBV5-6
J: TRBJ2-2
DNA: TGTGCCAGCAGCTCCGGACTAGCGGGAAACACCGGGGAGCTGTTTTTT
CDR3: CASSSGLAGNTGELFF